What follows are 32 T cell receptor beta chains derived from one specimen sequenced in a study of T cell repertoires and leukemia-associated antigens. MiXCR, run by TCRdb on the 5' RACE reads, gives a single entry per CDR3 protein. The sample shows roughly 12,000 distinct CDR3 sequences, approximately 42% of them seen only once. No antigen has been assigned to these receptors. The sequenced material came from CD3+ T cells sorted from blood and cultured. Receptor source: a female donor in good health.

The CDR3 spells CASGRAPRETQYF. In DNA form, the CDR3 reads TGTGCCAGCGGACGGGCCCCACGAGAGACCCAGTACTTC. This chain links TRBV2 with TRBJ2-5; D call uncertain. The CDR3 is 13 amino acids. CDR1 and CDR2 (germline): SNHLY, FYNNEI. Trimming stripped 8 bases from V and 4 bases from J, with 14 bases between.

The sample holds many counts of this clonotype. The chain couples TRBV18 to TRBJ1-2; D is ambiguous. The germline V and J ends were trimmed by 3 bases and 4 bases, with 15 bases remaining between them. The CDR3 loop spans 15 amino acids. The germline CDR1 and CDR2 sequences are KGHSH and LQKENI. For the CDR3, the DNA is TGTGCCAGCTCACCGGACGCTAATAGAGGCTATGGCTACACCTTC. Encoded protein: CASSPDANRGYGYTF.

This clonotype has a count of ten or more. This chain joins TRBV7-9 and TRBJ2-1, with D unresolved. Germline CDR1 and CDR2: SEHNR and FQNEAQ (reference sequence). This CDR3 has 15 amino acids. Between the trimmed V and J ends, which lost 0 bases and 2 bases, there was a span of 8 bases. CDR3 in amino acids: CASSLASGPYNEQFF. DNA of the CDR3: TGTGCCAGCAGCTTAGCTAGTGGTCCCTACAATGAGCAGTTCTTC.

The chain employs TRBV10-1 and TRBJ1-5, with D unclear. Trimming took off 5 bases at V and 14 bases at J, with 19 bases between the two ends. Germline-derived CDR1 and CDR2 are WNHNN and SYGVQD (reference sequence). The CDR3 loop spans 13 amino acids. CDR3 coding DNA: TGCGCCAGCAGTAAAGACAAGCAGAAGGATGAGCATTTT. Its protein product is CASSKDKQKDEHF.

This clonotype is medium-sized (0.01 to 0.1%) in the sample. The V and J genes are TRBV5-1 and TRBJ2-2; no definite D call. The CDR3 is made up of 12 amino acids. CDR1 is SGHRS, CDR2 YFSETQ, per germline. Deletions cut 7 bases from V and 2 bases from J, with 6 bases between. The CDR3 protein is CASHENTGELFF. The CDR3 DNA follows: TGCGCCAGCCACGAAAACACCGGGGAGCTGTTTTTT.

Details on this clonotype: This could be a read error, since a much larger clone is one nucleotide away. The genes are TRBV5-6 and TRBJ2-3; D call uncertain. The V end was cut by 4 bases, the J end by 1 base, with 13 bases between. The CDR3 extends over 15 amino acids. CDR1 SGHDT and CDR2 YYEEEE come from the germline V gene. The CDR3 loop is CASSIRLICTDTQYF. The CDR3 coding sequence is TGTGCCAGCAGCATAAGACTCATTTGCACAGATACGCAGTATTTT.

This clonotype was counted at least ten times. This could be a read error, since a much larger clone is one nucleotide away. The gene calls are TRBV7-2 and TRBJ1-2; 8 bases line up with TRBD1. CDR3 size: 15 residues. CDR1 and CDR2 from the germline V gene are SGHTA and FQGNSA. J gave up 7 bases and V 7 bases, and 14 bases lay outside the gene matches. CDR3 DNA sequence: TGTGCCAGCAACTCCGGCCCCGGGCAGGGGGCTGGCTACACCTTC. It yields the protein CASNSGPGQGAGYTF.

The genes are TRBV25-1 and TRBJ1-1; D might be TRBD1 (6 bases). The germline gives CDR1 MGHDK, CDR2 SYGVNS. There are 16 residues in the CDR3. V lost 6 bases and J 0 bases, leaving 17 bases between the germline ends. The CDR3 sequence is CASSGGRGGMNTEAFF. In DNA, the CDR3 is TGTGCCAGCAGCGGTGGCAGGGGCGGGATGAACACTGAAGCTTTCTTT. Filled out from reference TRBV25-1 and TRBJ1-1, the complete variable domain reads EADIYQTPRYLVIGTGKKITLECSQTMGHDKMYWYQQDPGMELHLIHYSYGVNSTEKGDLSSESTVSRIRTEHFPLTLESARPSHTSQYLCASSGGRGGMNTEAFFGQGTRLTVV.

A note on this clonotype: The junction and the germline gene differ at one end; a read error may be behind it. CDR3 bases: TGCGCCGGCAGCCCGGACGGGCATGGACCATCTAACTATGGCCACACCTTC. This sequence encodes CAGSPDGHGPSNYGHTF. V usage is TRBV5-1 and J usage is TRBJ1-2, with unresolved D. Germline V CDR1 and CDR2: SGHRS, YFSETQ. The length of the CDR3 is 17 residues.

As to this clonotype: One junction end disagrees with the germline gene, perhaps due to a read error. The chain has TRBV20-1 and TRBJ1-2; TRBD1 is a possible D gene (5 bases). Germline assignment: CDR1 DFQATT and CDR2 SNEGSKA (reference sequence). The CDR3 is made up of 15 amino acids. The CDR3 spells CSAKDPGTGNCGYTF. The DNA of the CDR3 is TGCAGTGCTAAAGATCCCGGGACGGGGAACTGTGGCTACACCTTC.

The chain uses TRBV9 and TRBJ2-7, with TRBD1 matching over 7 bases. Losses at the gene ends were 6 bases for V and 0 bases for J; bases not matched to a gene: 9. The V gene's germline CDR1 is SGDLS and CDR2 YYNGEE. The CDR3 is 15 residues long. CDR3 protein: CASNPGTASSYEQYF. The CDR3 nucleotides are TGTGCCAGCAATCCCGGGACAGCAAGCTCCTACGAGCAGTACTTC.

This clonotype occurred many times. This chain links TRBV30 with TRBJ2-1; D is ambiguous. Germline V lookup: CDR1 GTSNPN, CDR2 SVGIG (reference sequence). The CDR3 covers 14 residues. V lost 4 bases and J 5 bases, leaving 15 bases between the germline ends. As DNA, the CDR3 is TGTGCCTGGATTATTAGATCGGAGAACAATGAGCAGTTCTTC. It yields the protein CAWIIRSENNEQFF.

Note on this clonotype: The junction differs from germline at one of its ends, possibly a read error. This chain links TRBV29-1 with TRBJ1-1; the match to TRBD1 covers 11 bases. The CDR3 runs 15 residues. The germline CDR1 and CDR2 sequences are SQVTM and ANQGSEA. The CDR3 protein is CSARDRGLYRTEAFF. CDR3 nucleotide sequence: TGCAGCGCCCGGGACAGGGGGTTATATCGGACTGAGGCTTTCTTT.

This clonotype was seen more than once but under ten times. This chain uses TRBV5-1 with TRBJ1-1, with 7 bases identical to TRBD1. Germline V CDR1 and CDR2: SGHRS, YFSETQ. CDR3 length equals 14 residues. The V gene end was trimmed by 5 bases and the J gene end by 1 base; junction bases not matched to a gene: 5. CDR3 sequence (DNA): TGCGCCAGCAGAGGAGACAGGGCGAACACTGAAGCTTTCTTT. Its protein product is CASRGDRANTEAFF. The whole variable domain, filled in from reference TRBV5-1 and TRBJ1-1, reads KAGVTQTPRYLIKTRGQQVTLSCSPISGHRSVSWYQQTPGQGLQFLFEYFSETQRNKGNFPGRFSGRQFSNSRSEMNVSTLELGDSALYLCASRGDRANTEAFFGQGTRLTVV.

A note on this clonotype: A read error may account for a junction end that differs from germline. The chain is built from TRBV28 and TRBJ2-2, with TRBD1 identical over 9 bases. Germline V CDR1 and CDR2: MDHEN, SYDVKM. CDR3 size: 15 residues. Here the CDR3 reads CARSSTDRGFGELFF. In DNA form, the CDR3 reads TGTGCCCGCAGTTCAACTGACAGGGGGTTCGGGGAGCTGTTTTTT. Using reference TRBV28 and TRBJ2-2 for the parts outside the CDR3, the full variable domain is DVKVTQSSRYLVKRTGEKVFLECVQDMDHENMFWYRQDPGLGLRLIYFSYDVKMKEKGDIPEGYSVSREKKERFSLILESASTNQTSMYLCARSSTDRGFGELFFGEGSRLTVL.

The sample holds a few counts of this clonotype. No conserved phenylalanine or tryptophan is present at the end of the CDR3, so a read error is the likely explanation. The DNA is omitted, as the CDR3 cannot be located on it reliably, and the CDR3 follows TCRdb's listing. The V and J genes are TRBV12-3 or TRBV12-4 and TRBJ2-1; TRBD1 is taken as the D call from the table, unchecked against the DNA. The CDR3 is made up of 12 amino acids, end residues included. CDR3 amino acids: CASSLSWDRLWV.

This clonotype is medium-sized (0.01 to 0.1%) within its sample. This chain connects TRBV5-6 to TRBJ2-1, with 11 nucleotides matching TRBD2. V dropped 3 bases and J dropped 7; count of bases not matched to a gene: 9. Germline CDR1 is SGHDT and CDR2 is YYEEEE. CDR3 length: 16 residues. CDR3 residues: CASSSLTSGMVNEQFF. Here the CDR3 DNA reads TGTGCCAGCAGCTCTTTGACTAGCGGGATGGTTAATGAGCAGTTCTTC.

This clonotype has at least ten counts. The chain combines TRBV7-3 with TRBJ2-3, with TRBD1 identical over 10 bases. The germline gives CDR1 SGHTA, CDR2 FQGTGA. V shed 1 base, J shed 3 bases, and the junction held 7 bases outside the gene matches. The CDR3 has 17 residues. The chain's CDR3 is CASSLSDRGHRTDTQYF. In DNA, the CDR3 is TGTGCCAGCAGCTTAAGCGACAGGGGGCATAGAACAGATACGCAGTATTTT.

The chain carries TRBV20-1 and TRBJ1-1, with a tentative D call TRBD1 (5 bases). Germline V gene lookup returns CDR1 DFQATT and CDR2 SNEGSKA (reference sequence). V lost 0 bases, J lost 0 bases, and 32 bases lay in between. CDR3 length: 22 residues. DNA for the CDR3: TGCAGTGCTAGAGATCTCATGGGAATGGGGGACCCCTGTCACTGTGTGAACACTGAAGCTTTCTTT. Residues: CSARDLMGMGDPCHCVNTEAFF.

This clonotype is termed medium-sized. The V and J genes are TRBV12-3 or TRBV12-4 and TRBJ2-1; no firm D call. This CDR3 comprises 12 residues. V lost 2 bases and J lost 4, with 3 bases in between. In DNA form, the CDR3 reads TGTGCCAGCAGTTTACAGTACAATGAGCAGTTCTTC. Its translation: CASSLQYNEQFF.

In its sample, this clonotype was seen many times. The chain employs TRBV7-8 and TRBJ2-7; no clear D. Germline lookup yields CDR1 SGHVS and CDR2 FQNEAQ. The length of the CDR3 is 11 residues. Trimming removed 2 bases from V and 7 bases from J, with 6 bases in between. CDR3 sequence: CASSLSREQYF. The CDR3 region has the DNA TGTGCCAGCAGCTTAAGCCGGGAGCAGTACTTC.

The V and J genes are TRBV20-1 and TRBJ1-1; 10 positions agree with TRBD1. V was clipped by 0 bases and J by 1 base; unmatched bases: 5. The CDR3 sequence is 16 residues long. Germline V gene sequence: CDR1 DFQATT, CDR2 SNEGSKA (reference sequence). This CDR3 is CSARDRDRGGNTEAFF. The CDR3 region has the DNA TGCAGTGCTAGAGATCGGGACAGGGGCGGGAACACTGAAGCTTTCTTT.

This clonotype was picked up many times. V and J are TRBV12-3 or TRBV12-4 and TRBJ2-6; TRBD1 is a possible D gene (5 bases). With 4 bases removed from V and 0 bases from J, the gap between germline ends came to 7 bases. The CDR3 is made up of 15 amino acids. CDR3 nucleotides: TGTGCCAGCAGTTCAAGGGGCTCTGGGGCCAACGTCCTGACTTTC. Its translation is CASSSRGSGANVLTF.

The rearrangement links TRBV20-1 to TRBJ2-3; TRBD2 might be the D (6 bases). V was clipped by 1 base and J by 6 bases, with 26 bases between them. CDR1 and CDR2 from the germline V gene are DFQATT and SNEGSKA (reference sequence). This CDR3 spans 18 amino acids. The CDR3 DNA reads TGCAGTGCTAGAGCCGCGTTACTAGGCAGATGCCGGGGGGATACGCAGTATTTT. Protein product: CSARAALLGRCRGDTQYF.

There are a few counts of this clonotype. Mismatch with germline at one junction end may stem from a read error. The chain couples TRBV20-1 to TRBJ2-1; TRBD2 matches at 8 bases. The CDR3 has 16 amino acids. CDR1 is DFQATT, CDR2 SNEGSKA, per germline (reference sequence). The CDR3 region is CSATGYGGRSYNERFF. In DNA, the CDR3 is TGCAGTGCTACGGGATATGGCGGGAGGTCCTACAATGAGCGGTTCTTC.

The table lists this clonotype with a few counts. J is TRBJ2-2 and V is TRBV10-3; 9 positions agree with TRBD2. Trimming removed 5 bases from V and 0 bases from J; junction bases left unmatched: 4. The CDR3 sequence is 16 residues long. Germline V gene sequence: CDR1 ENHRY, CDR2 SYGVKD. The CDR3 protein is CAISLAGDPNTGELFF. Here the CDR3 DNA reads TGTGCCATCAGTTTAGCGGGAGACCCGAACACCGGGGAGCTGTTTTTT.

The rearrangement joins TRBV11-2 to TRBJ2-6, with TRBD2 matching over 9 bases. The trim removed 3 bases at V and 0 bases at J, leaving 9 bases unmatched. Germline CDR1 is SGHAT and CDR2 is FQNNGV. This CDR3 contains 19 residues. Written as DNA, the CDR3 is TGTGCCAGCAGCTTCCCAGCGGGAGGTTCGATCTCTGGGGCCAACGTCCTGACTTTC. Translation: CASSFPAGGSISGANVLTF. The full variable domain, rest sourced from reference TRBV11-2 and TRBJ2-6, is EAGVAQSPRYKIIEKRQSVAFWCNPISGHATLYWYQQILGQGPKLLIQFQNNGVVDDSQLPKDRFSAERLKGVDSTLKIQPAKLEDSAVYLCASSFPAGGSISGANVLTFGAGSRLTVL.

This clonotype was picked up a small number of times. The chain recombines TRBV27 with TRBJ1-5, with unresolved D. This CDR3 contains 13 residues. The V end was cut by 5 bases, the J end by 8 bases, with 13 bases between. Germline V gene lookup returns CDR1 MNHEY and CDR2 SMNVEV (reference sequence). CDR3 sequence reads: CASSPRVSEPQHF. The CDR3 coding sequence is TGTGCCAGCAGTCCAAGGGTCTCGGAGCCCCAGCATTTT.

The chain employs TRBV29-1 and TRBJ2-5; D remains ambiguous. The V end was cut by 8 bases, the J end by 0 bases, with 19 bases between. The germline gives CDR1 SQVTM, CDR2 ANQGSEA. This CDR3 has 15 residues. Here the CDR3 reads CSSWGGDRNQETQYF. In nucleotides, the CDR3 is TGCAGCTCATGGGGTGGAGACCGAAACCAAGAGACCCAGTACTTC.

The chain links TRBV4-1 to TRBJ1-4; 7 nucleotides agree with TRBD1. This CDR3 has 15 residues. V lost 3 bases, J lost 0 bases, and 1 base stayed unmatched. Germline V gives CDR1 MGHRA, CDR2 YSYEKL. CDR3 in DNA: TGCGCCAGCAGCCAGGGACAGACAACTAATGAAAAACTGTTTTTT. This gives the protein CASSQGQTTNEKLFF.

A few counts support this clonotype. The rearrangement links TRBV12-3 or TRBV12-4 to TRBJ1-1; D is unclear. The CDR3 spans 14 residues. Between the trimmed V and J ends, which lost 1 base and 3 bases, there was a span of 9 bases. CDR3 protein: CASSLVGSYTEAFF. CDR3 DNA: TGTGCCAGCAGTTTAGTCGGGAGCTACACTGAAGCTTTCTTT.

This clonotype was observed many times. The V and J genes are TRBV30 and TRBJ1-5; TRBD1 agrees at 7 bases. In germline, CDR1 is GTSNPN, CDR2 SVGIG (reference sequence). The CDR3 is 14 amino acids. Losses at the gene ends were 5 bases for V and 3 bases for J; bases not matched to a gene: 7. The CDR3 sequence: CAWAAGQYNQPQHF. The CDR3, as DNA: TGTGCCTGGGCGGCGGGACAGTACAATCAGCCCCAGCATTTT.